These 25 T cell receptor beta chains share one sample of origin, sequenced in a study of blood T cell repertoires in COVID-19. The method was immunoSEQ multiplex PCR; TCRdb's version includes in-frame clones alone and lacks a portion of them. The sample yields about 160,000 clones, around 85% seen once. The sequenced sample consisted of PBMCs or T cells enriched from blood (not recorded which). The receptors here all came from a woman aged 40 to 50 with acute COVID-19.

The J gene is TRBJ2-3, the V gene TRBV7-2; D possibly corresponds to TRBD2 (6 bases). This CDR3 contains 16 residues. CDR1 SGHTA and CDR2 FQGNSA come from the germline V gene. Trimming pared 4 bases from V and 2 bases from J, leaving 16 bases between. CDR3 sequence: CASSSTRRDFTDTQYF. Here the CDR3 DNA reads TGTGCCAGCAGCTCAACAAGAAGGGACTTCACAGATACGCAGTATTTT. Full variable domain (missing parts from reference TRBV7-2 and TRBJ2-3): GAGVSQSPSNKVTEKGKDVELRCDPISGHTALYWYRQSLGQGLEFLIYFQGNSAPDKSGLPSDRFSAERTGGSVSTLTIQRTQQEDSAVYLCASSSTRRDFTDTQYFGPGTRLTVL.

This chain uses TRBV24-1 with TRBJ1-2, with 7 bases fitting TRBD1. CDR3 size: 14 residues. The germline CDR1 and CDR2 sequences are KGHDR and SFDVKD. The V gene end was trimmed by 2 bases and the J gene end by 7 bases; junction bases not matched to a gene: 6. The CDR3 nucleotides read TGTGCCACCAGTGATTCTAACAGGGGCAGTGGCTACACCTTC. It is translated as CATSDSNRGSGYTF.

This clone was counted a few times. This chain uses TRBV7-3 with TRBJ2-1, with 8 nucleotides matching TRBD2. Germline V gene lookup returns CDR1 SGHTA and CDR2 FQGTGA. CDR3 length: 15 amino acids. Unmatched junction bases numbered 2, after V lost 1 base and J lost 3 bases. CDR3 sequence (DNA): TGTGCCAGCAGCTTAAGAGCGGGAGACTACAATGAGCAGTTCTTC. It is translated as CASSLRAGDYNEQFF.

The chain is built from TRBV7-3 and TRBJ2-3; 8 positions match TRBD1. V trimming: 5 bases; J trimming: 5 bases; junction bases outside the gene matches: 6. CDR1 SGHTA and CDR2 FQGTGA come from the germline V gene. CDR3 length: 14 amino acids. CDR3 bases: TGTGCCAGCAGCCCCGACAGGGGCCAAGATACGCAGTATTTT. Amino acid sequence: CASSPDRGQDTQYF.

The chain is built from TRBV19 and TRBJ2-3, with D possibly TRBD2 on 5 matching bases. The CDR3 length is 19 residues. CDR1 and CDR2 (germline): LNHDA, SQIVND (reference sequence). V lost 2 bases to trimming and J lost 2 bases, with 23 bases between them. CDR3 protein: CASSIRLGIGVAPTDTQYF. As DNA, the CDR3 is TGTGCCAGTAGTATAAGGTTAGGTATTGGGGTAGCGCCCACAGATACGCAGTATTTT.

J is TRBJ1-2 and V is TRBV29-1; TRBD1 agrees at 9 bases. Trimming took 2 bases from V and 4 from J; bases not matched to a gene: 2. Germline V lookup: CDR1 SQVTM, CDR2 ANQGSEA. The CDR3 is 13 amino acids. CDR3 protein: CSVENRGLYGYTF. For the CDR3, the DNA is TGCAGCGTTGAAAACAGGGGGCTCTATGGCTACACCTTC.

This chain uses TRBV9 with TRBJ2-5; 7 positions agree with TRBD2. This CDR3 region has 12 residues. CDR1 and CDR2 (germline): SGDLS, YYNGEE. V was pared by 4 bases and J by 4 bases, with 1 base of the junction left unmatched. As DNA, the CDR3 is TGTGCCAGCAGCTCTAGCGGAGAGACCCAGTACTTC. This codes for CASSSSGETQYF.

CDR3 bases: TGTGCCAGCAGCCCGGGACTTAACACCGGGGAGCTGTTTTTT. Amino acid sequence: CASSPGLNTGELFF. The V and J genes are TRBV5-4 and TRBJ2-2, with D possibly matching TRBD2 (6 bases). The germline V gene has CDR1 SGHNT and CDR2 YYREEE (reference sequence). The CDR3 has 14 residues. The ends were cut back, 4 bases at V and 2 bases at J, with 9 bases in the middle.

The CDR3 DNA follows: TGTGCCAGCAGTGAAGGACACTCCAACTCTGGAAACACCATATATTTT. It encodes CASSEGHSNSGNTIYF. The chain has TRBV2 and TRBJ1-3; no reliable D call. The CDR3 is 16 amino acids. Trimming removed 1 base at V and 0 bases at J, with 10 bases between. Germline CDR1 SNHLY, CDR2 FYNNEI.

The chain joins TRBV29-1 to TRBJ2-3; tentative D call: TRBD1 (6 bases). Germline CDR1 and CDR2: SQVTM and ANQGSEA. The CDR3 spans 13 residues. V lost 7 bases and J lost 0, with 11 bases in between. CDR3 in DNA: TGCAGCGCCGGACAGAGAAGCACAGATACGCAGTATTTT. Its translation is CSAGQRSTDTQYF.

V usage is TRBV12-5 and J usage is TRBJ2-7, with 15 bases aligning to TRBD2. Losses at the gene ends were 3 bases for V and 0 bases for J; bases not matched to a gene: 9. CDR1 and CDR2 (germline): LGHNT, FRNRAP. The CDR3 is made up of 19 amino acids. The CDR3 sequence is CASGFSLGLAGGTSYEQYF. Written as DNA, the CDR3 is TGTGCTAGTGGTTTTAGTTTAGGACTAGCGGGAGGGACCTCCTACGAGCAGTACTTC.

V usage is TRBV19 and J usage is TRBJ1-2; 10 bases are a match to TRBD1. The germline V gene encodes CDR1 LNHDA and CDR2 SQIVND (reference sequence). The trim removed 7 bases at V and 4 bases at J, leaving 9 bases unmatched. CDR3 length equals 15 residues. The CDR3 sequence is CASTPSGQGTYGYTF. CDR3 DNA sequence: TGTGCCAGTACCCCGTCGGGACAGGGGACCTATGGCTACACCTTC.

Written as DNA, the CDR3 is TGCAGTGCTAGTCGGGGGGGTAGCAATCAGCCCCAGCATTTT. This gives the protein CSASRGGSNQPQHF. The rearrangement joins TRBV20-1 to TRBJ1-5; perhaps TRBD1 as D (5 bases). The germline V gene has CDR1 DFQATT and CDR2 SNEGSKA (reference sequence). Trimming left V 3 bases short and J 0 bases short, with 9 bases between. This CDR3 has 14 residues.

This clone has just a few counts. V gene TRBV19 combines with J gene TRBJ2-3, with 11 positions matching TRBD1. The junction had 3 bases not matched to a gene; V was cut back by 3 bases and J by 1 base. The V gene's germline CDR1 is LNHDA and CDR2 SQIVND (reference sequence). The CDR3 extends over 16 amino acids. CDR3 DNA: TGTGCCAGTAGTATGGGACAGGGGGGGGGCACAGATACGCAGTATTTT. Its protein product is CASSMGQGGGTDTQYF. Looking up the rest from reference TRBV19 and TRBJ2-3 gives the full variable domain: DGGITQSPKYLFRKEGQNVTLSCEQNLNHDAMYWYRQDPGQGLRLIYYSQIVNDFQKGDIAEGYSVSREKKESFPLTVTSAQKNPTAFYLCASSMGQGGGTDTQYFGPGTRLTVL.

V is TRBV2 and J is TRBJ2-7, with D possibly being TRBD2 (6 bases). Germline CDR1 and CDR2: SNHLY and FYNNEI. The CDR3 spans 11 residues. CDR3 nucleotide sequence: TGTGCTAACCGTCGGGGGTACGAGCAGTACTTC. This sequence encodes CANRRGYEQYF.

This chain connects TRBV7-9 to TRBJ2-1; TRBD2 matches at 9 bases. Germline assignment: CDR1 SEHNR and CDR2 FQNEAQ (reference sequence). This CDR3 comprises 17 residues. The junction had 8 bases not matched to a gene; V was cut back by 1 base and J by 4 bases. CDR3 DNA sequence: TGTGCCAGCAGCTTAGAGGCCCTCGCGGGAGGGTACAATGAGCAGTTCTTC. Translating it yields CASSLEALAGGYNEQFF.

This clone was seen just once. The rearrangement uses TRBV18 and TRBJ1-2; D is perhaps TRBD1 (5 bases). V lost 4 bases to trimming and J lost 8 bases, with 14 bases between them. The CDR3 is made up of 13 amino acids. Germline V gene lookup returns CDR1 KGHSH and CDR2 LQKENI. The CDR3, as DNA: TGTGCCAGCTCACGTGACAGTATCGGCGGCTACACCTTC. It specifies CASSRDSIGGYTF.

The chain is built from TRBV5-1 and TRBJ2-2; TRBD2 matches 10 bases. CDR3 length: 17 amino acids. The germline CDR1 and CDR2 sequences are SGHRS and YFSETQ. The trim removed 4 bases at V and 2 bases at J, leaving 8 bases unmatched. CDR3 region: CASSEKSGRDNTGELFF. CDR3 nucleotide sequence: TGCGCCAGCAGCGAGAAGAGCGGGAGGGATAACACCGGGGAGCTGTTTTTT. The full variable domain, completed using reference TRBV5-1 and TRBJ2-2, is KAGVTQTPRYLIKTRGQQVTLSCSPISGHRSVSWYQQTPGQGLQFLFEYFSETQRNKGNFPGRFSGRQFSNSRSEMNVSTLELGDSALYLCASSEKSGRDNTGELFFGEGSRLTVL.

V usage is TRBV27 and J usage is TRBJ2-1; the match to TRBD2 covers 9 bases. The CDR3 consists of 16 residues. V was pared by 0 bases and J by 3 bases, with 3 bases of the junction left unmatched. Germline CDR1 is MNHEY and CDR2 is SMNVEV (reference sequence). CDR3 sequence reads: CASSLSISGSYNEQFF. CDR3 sequence (DNA): TGTGCCAGCAGTTTATCTATTAGCGGGAGCTACAATGAGCAGTTCTTC.

V usage is TRBV4-2 and J usage is TRBJ2-1; possibly TRBD1 for D (5 bases). This CDR3 comprises 17 residues. CDR1 and CDR2 (germline): LGHNA, YNFKEQ. Trimming removed 1 base from V and 0 bases from J, with 13 bases in between. The CDR3 protein is CASSQGPYRSSYNEQFF. The CDR3 DNA is TGTGCCAGCAGCCAAGGACCCTACAGGTCCTCCTACAATGAGCAGTTCTTC.

The chain carries TRBV29-1 and TRBJ2-1, with a tentative D call TRBD1 (6 bases). The CDR3 loop spans 16 amino acids. The V gene's germline CDR1 is SQVTM and CDR2 ANQGSEA. V gave up 4 bases and J gave up 3 bases, with 19 bases separating them. Written as DNA, the CDR3 is TGCAGCGTTGCTAGAGTGGGGGCCGTCATCTACAATGAGCAGTTCTTC. As protein: CSVARVGAVIYNEQFF.

The gene calls are TRBV4-2 and TRBJ2-1, with 12 bases fitting TRBD2. J gave up 6 bases and V 4 bases, and 13 bases lay outside the gene matches. The germline CDR1 and CDR2 sequences are LGHNA and YNFKEQ. The CDR3 is 18 residues long. The CDR3 DNA reads TGTGCCAGCAGCCCGACAAATCCCTCTAGCGGGAGGGTCAATGAGCAGTTCTTC. Amino acids: CASSPTNPSSGRVNEQFF.

The V call is TRBV12-3 or TRBV12-4, the J call TRBJ2-7; unclear D gene. This CDR3 has 12 residues. V dropped 3 bases and J dropped 6 bases, with 9 bases sitting between them. The CDR3 DNA reads TGTGCCAGCAGTTTGCGAGAGCGCGAGCAGTACTTC. This gives the protein CASSLREREQYF.

The chain couples TRBV2 to TRBJ1-2, with D perhaps TRBD1 (6 bases). Germline lookup yields CDR1 SNHLY and CDR2 FYNNEI. The CDR3 consists of 13 residues. V lost 5 bases, J lost 2 bases, and 9 bases lay in between. The CDR3 spells CASSWTANYGYTF. The CDR3 DNA reads as TGTGCCAGCAGTTGGACAGCCAACTATGGCTACACCTTC.

The gene calls are TRBV7-9 and TRBJ2-3, with D unclear. Per the germline V gene, CDR1 is SEHNR and CDR2 is FQNEAQ (reference sequence). The CDR3 loop spans 14 amino acids. V lost 1 base and J 1 base, leaving 6 bases between the germline ends. The CDR3 coding sequence is TGTGCCAGCAGCTTAGTAAGCGGCACAGATACGCAGTATTTT. Protein product: CASSLVSGTDTQYF.